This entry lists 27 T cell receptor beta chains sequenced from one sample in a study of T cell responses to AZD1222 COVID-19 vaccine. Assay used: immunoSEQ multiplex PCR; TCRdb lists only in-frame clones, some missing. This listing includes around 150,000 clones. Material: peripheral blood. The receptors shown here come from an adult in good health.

CDR3 in amino acids: CASSPDGVRGGYTEAFF. For the CDR3, the DNA is TGTGCCAGTAGTCCCGACGGGGTCAGGGGAGGGTATACTGAAGCTTTCTTT. This chain links TRBV19 with TRBJ1-1; possible D gene TRBD1, 6 bases. This CDR3 spans 17 amino acids. Trimming took 5 bases from V and 5 from J, leaving 24 bases between them. The germline gives CDR1 LNHDA, CDR2 SQIVND (reference sequence).

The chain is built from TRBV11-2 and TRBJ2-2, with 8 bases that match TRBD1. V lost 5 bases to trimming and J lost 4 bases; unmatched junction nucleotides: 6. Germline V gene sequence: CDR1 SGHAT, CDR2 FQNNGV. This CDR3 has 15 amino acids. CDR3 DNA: TGTGCCAGCAGCCCCAGGACAGGGTTCACCGGGGAGCTGTTTTTT. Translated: CASSPRTGFTGELFF. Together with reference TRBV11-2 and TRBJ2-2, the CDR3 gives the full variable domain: EAGVAQSPRYKIIEKRQSVAFWCNPISGHATLYWYQQILGQGPKLLIQFQNNGVVDDSQLPKDRFSAERLKGVDSTLKIQPAKLEDSAVYLCASSPRTGFTGELFFGEGSRLTVL.

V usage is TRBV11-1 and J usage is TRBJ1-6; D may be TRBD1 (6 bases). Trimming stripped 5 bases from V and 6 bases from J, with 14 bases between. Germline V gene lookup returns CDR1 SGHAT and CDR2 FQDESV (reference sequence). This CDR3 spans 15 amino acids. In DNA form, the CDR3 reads TGTGCCAGCAGCCCATTCGGGGGCCGTAATTCACCCCTCCACTTT. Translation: CASSPFGGRNSPLHF. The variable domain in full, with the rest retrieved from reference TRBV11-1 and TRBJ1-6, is EAEVAQSPRYKITEKSQAVAFWCDPISGHATLYWYRQILGQGPELLVQFQDESVVDDSQLPKDRFSAERLKGVDSTLKIQPAELGDSAMYLCASSPFGGRNSPLHFGNGTRLTVT.

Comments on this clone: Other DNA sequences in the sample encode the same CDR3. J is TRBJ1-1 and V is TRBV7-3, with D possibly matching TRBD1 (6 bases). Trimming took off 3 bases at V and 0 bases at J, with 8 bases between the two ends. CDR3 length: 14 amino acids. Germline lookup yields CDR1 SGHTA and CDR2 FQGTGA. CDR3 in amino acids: CASSLGGLNTEAFF. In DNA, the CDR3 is TGTGCCAGCAGCTTGGGGGGCTTGAACACTGAAGCTTTCTTT.

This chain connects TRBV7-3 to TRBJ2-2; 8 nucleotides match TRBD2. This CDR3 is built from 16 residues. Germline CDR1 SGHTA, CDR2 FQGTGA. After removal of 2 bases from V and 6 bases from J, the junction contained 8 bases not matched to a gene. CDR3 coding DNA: TGTGCCAGCAGCTTATTTGGCGGGGGGAGTCCCGGGGAGCTGTTTTTT. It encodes CASSLFGGGSPGELFF.

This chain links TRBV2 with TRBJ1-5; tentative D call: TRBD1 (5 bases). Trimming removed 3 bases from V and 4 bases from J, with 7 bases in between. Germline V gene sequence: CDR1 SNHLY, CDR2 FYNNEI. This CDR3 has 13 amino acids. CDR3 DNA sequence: TGTGCCAGCAGTGAGACAGAAAATCAGCCCCAGCATTTT. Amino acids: CASSETENQPQHF.

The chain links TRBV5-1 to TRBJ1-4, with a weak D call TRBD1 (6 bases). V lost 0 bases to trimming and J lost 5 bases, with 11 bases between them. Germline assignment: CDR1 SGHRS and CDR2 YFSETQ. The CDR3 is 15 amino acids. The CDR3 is CASSLVGQGNEKLFF. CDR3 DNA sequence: TGCGCCAGCAGCTTGGTAGGGCAGGGGAATGAAAAACTGTTTTTT.

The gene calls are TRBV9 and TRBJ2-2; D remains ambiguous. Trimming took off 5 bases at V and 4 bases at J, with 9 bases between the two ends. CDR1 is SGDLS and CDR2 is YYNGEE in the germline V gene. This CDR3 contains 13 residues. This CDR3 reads CASRGLRTGELFF. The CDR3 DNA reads TGTGCCAGCAGGGGTCTCCGCACCGGGGAGCTGTTTTTT.

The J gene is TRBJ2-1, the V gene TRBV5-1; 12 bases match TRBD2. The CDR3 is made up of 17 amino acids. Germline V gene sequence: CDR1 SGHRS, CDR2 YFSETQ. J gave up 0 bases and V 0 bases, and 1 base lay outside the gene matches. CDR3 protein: CASSLGTSGTSYNEQFF. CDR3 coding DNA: TGCGCCAGCAGCTTGGGGACTAGCGGGACCTCCTACAATGAGCAGTTCTTC.

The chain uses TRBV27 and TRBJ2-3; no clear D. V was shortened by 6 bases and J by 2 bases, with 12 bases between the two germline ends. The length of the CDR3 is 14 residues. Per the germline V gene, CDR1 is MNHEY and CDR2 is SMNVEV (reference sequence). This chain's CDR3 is CASSVQTSTDTQYF. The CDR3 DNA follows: TGTGCCAGCAGCGTTCAGACTTCCACAGATACGCAGTATTTT.

The CDR3 nucleotides read TGCACCAGCAGCCTACGAGCGGGGGGGCCTAGTTATGAGCAGTTCTTC. It specifies CTSSLRAGGPSYEQFF. V gene TRBV1 combines with J gene TRBJ2-1; the table calls TRBD2, which could not be checked here. TRBV1 has pseudogene status. The CDR3 has 16 amino acids.

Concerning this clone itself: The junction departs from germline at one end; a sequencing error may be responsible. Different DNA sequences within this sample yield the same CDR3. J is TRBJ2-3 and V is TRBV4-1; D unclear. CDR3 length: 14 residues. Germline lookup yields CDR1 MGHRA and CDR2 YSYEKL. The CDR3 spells CASSQVGFGDTQYF. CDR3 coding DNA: TGCGCCAGCAGTCAAGTGGGATTTGGGGATACGCAGTATTTT.

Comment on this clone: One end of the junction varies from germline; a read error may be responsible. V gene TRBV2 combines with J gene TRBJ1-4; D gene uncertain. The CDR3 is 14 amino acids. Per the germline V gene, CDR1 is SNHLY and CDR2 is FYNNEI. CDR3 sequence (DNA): TGTGCCAGCAGTGCCGAGGCAACTAATGAAAAACTATTTTTT. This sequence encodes CASSAEATNEKLFF.

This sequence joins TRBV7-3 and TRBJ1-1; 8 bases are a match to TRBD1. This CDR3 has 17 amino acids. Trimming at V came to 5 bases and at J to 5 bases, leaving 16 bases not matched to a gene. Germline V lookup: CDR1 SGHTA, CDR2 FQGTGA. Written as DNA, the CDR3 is TGTGCCAGCAGCCTACAAAACCAGGACAGGGTAAGGACTGAAGCTTTCTTT. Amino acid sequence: CASSLQNQDRVRTEAFF.

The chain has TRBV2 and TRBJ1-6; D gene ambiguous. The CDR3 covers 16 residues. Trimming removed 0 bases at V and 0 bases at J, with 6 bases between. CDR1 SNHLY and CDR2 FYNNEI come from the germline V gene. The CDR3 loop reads CASSEAGGSYNSPLHF. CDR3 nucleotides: TGTGCCAGCAGTGAAGCAGGAGGCTCCTATAATTCACCCCTCCACTTT.

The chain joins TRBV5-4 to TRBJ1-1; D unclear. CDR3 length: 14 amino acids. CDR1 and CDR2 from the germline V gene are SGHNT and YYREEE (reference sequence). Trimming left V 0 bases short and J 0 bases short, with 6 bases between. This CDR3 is CASSLVGMNTEAFF. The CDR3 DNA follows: TGTGCCAGCAGCTTGGTGGGCATGAACACTGAAGCTTTCTTT.

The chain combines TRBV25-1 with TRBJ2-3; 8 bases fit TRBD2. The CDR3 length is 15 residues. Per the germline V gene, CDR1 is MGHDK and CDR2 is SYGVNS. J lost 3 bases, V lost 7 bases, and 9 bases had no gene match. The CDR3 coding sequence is TGTGCCAGCACCCGGACTAGCACCCCAACAGATACGCAGTATTTT. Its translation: CASTRTSTPTDTQYF.

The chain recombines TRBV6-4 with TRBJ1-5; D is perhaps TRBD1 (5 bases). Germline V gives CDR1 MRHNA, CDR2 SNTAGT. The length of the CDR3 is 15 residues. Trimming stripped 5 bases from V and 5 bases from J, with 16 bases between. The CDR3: CASSPNGAADQPQHF. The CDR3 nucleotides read TGTGCCAGCAGTCCGAATGGGGCAGCAGATCAGCCCCAGCATTTT.

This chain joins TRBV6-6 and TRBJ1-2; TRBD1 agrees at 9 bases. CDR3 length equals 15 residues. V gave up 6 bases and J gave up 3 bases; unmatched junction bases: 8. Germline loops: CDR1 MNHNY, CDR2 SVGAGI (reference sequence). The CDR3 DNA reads TGTGCCAGCAGCGAGTTCAGGACAGGGGACTATGGCTACACCTTC. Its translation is CASSEFRTGDYGYTF.

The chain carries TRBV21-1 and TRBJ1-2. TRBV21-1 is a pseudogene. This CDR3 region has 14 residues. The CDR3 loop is CASSKEEGSRGYTF. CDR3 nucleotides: TGTGCCAGCAGCAAAGAGGAGGGCTCGAGGGGCTACACCTTC.

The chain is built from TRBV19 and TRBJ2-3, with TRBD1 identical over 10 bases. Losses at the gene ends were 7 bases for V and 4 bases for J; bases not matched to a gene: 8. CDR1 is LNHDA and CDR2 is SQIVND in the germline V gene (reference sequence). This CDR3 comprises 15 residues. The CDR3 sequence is CASTHAGQGSDTQYF. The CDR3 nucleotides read TGTGCCAGTACCCATGCGGGACAGGGGTCAGATACGCAGTATTTT.

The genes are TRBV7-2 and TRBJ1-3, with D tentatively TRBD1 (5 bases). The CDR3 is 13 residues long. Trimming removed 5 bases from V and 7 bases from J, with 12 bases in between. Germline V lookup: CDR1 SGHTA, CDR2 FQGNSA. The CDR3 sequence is CASSVSRGNTIYF. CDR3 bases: TGTGCCAGCAGCGTCAGCCGGGGGAACACCATATATTTT.

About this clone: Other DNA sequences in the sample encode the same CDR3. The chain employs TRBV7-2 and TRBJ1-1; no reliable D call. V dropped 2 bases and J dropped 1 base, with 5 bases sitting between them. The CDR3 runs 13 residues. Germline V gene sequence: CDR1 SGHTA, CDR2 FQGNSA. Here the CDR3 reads CASSLTENTEAFF. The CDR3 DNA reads TGTGCCAGCAGCTTAACAGAGAACACTGAAGCTTTCTTT.

CDR3 nucleotides: TGTGCCAGTAGGAGGGGTAGCTCCTACGAGCAGTACTTC. This codes for CASRRGSSYEQYF. The chain combines TRBV19 with TRBJ2-7; tentatively, D is TRBD1 or TRBD2 (5 bases each). This CDR3 has 13 residues. Germline V gene lookup returns CDR1 LNHDA and CDR2 SQIVND (reference sequence). Between the trimmed V and J ends, which lost 6 bases and 0 bases, there was a span of 9 bases.

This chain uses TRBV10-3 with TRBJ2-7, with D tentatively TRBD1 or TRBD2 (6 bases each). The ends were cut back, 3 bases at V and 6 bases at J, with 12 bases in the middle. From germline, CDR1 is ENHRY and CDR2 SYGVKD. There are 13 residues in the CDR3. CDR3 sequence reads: CAISEGGRTEQYF. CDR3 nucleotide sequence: TGTGCCATCAGTGAAGGGGGGAGGACCGAGCAGTACTTC.

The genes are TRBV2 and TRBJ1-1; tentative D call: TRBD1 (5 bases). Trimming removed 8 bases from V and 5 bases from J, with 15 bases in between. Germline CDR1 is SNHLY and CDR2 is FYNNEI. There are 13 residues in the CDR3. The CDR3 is CASSLGTQTEAFF. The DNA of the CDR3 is TGTGCCAGCTCTTTAGGGACGCAAACTGAAGCTTTCTTT.

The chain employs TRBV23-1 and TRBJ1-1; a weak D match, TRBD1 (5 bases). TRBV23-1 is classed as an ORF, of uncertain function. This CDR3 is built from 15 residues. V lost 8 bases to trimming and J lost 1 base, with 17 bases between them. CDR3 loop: CASSRSLDRNTEAFF. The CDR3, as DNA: TGCGCCAGCTCAAGATCCCTCGACAGGAACACTGAAGCTTTCTTT.